This TCR beta chain was documented in a study of blood T cell repertoires in COVID-19. On the study more broadly: The analysed material was cDNA or gDNA that came from T cells, B-cell-depleted T cells, or PBMCs.

In the original analysis: The authors estimated nucleated cell counts from reference gene primer amplification. Profiled with immunoSEQ multiplex PCR; TCRdb holds only in-frame clones, not every one. V, J and clone size are those of that table, while D and trimming were read from the DNA. The profile shows hundreds of thousands of clones, 86% of them singletons. The sequence derives from a woman in her thirties with active or convalescent COVID-19. Sequencing input: peripheral blood.

CDR3 coding DNA: TGTGCCAGCAGCTTAGCCAACAGGGTTACTGGAAACACCATATATTTT. Translating it yields CASSLANRVTGNTIYF. The chain employs TRBV7-9 and TRBJ1-3; D is perhaps TRBD1 (6 bases). The CDR3 length is 16 residues. V was cut by 0 bases and J by 2 bases, with 11 bases left in between. CDR1 SEHNR and CDR2 FQNEAQ come from the germline V gene (reference sequence).